This T cell receptor beta chain was recovered during a study of blood T cell repertoires in COVID-19. Original analysis: Reference gene primer amplification gave nucleated cell count estimates. Data came from immunoSEQ multiplex PCR; TCRdb stores just in-frame clones and leaves some out. The DNA gave D and trimming, while V, J and clone size come from that table. The sample has around 170,000 clones; about 88% are singletons. V lost 5 bases and J 3 bases, leaving 13 bases between the germline ends. CDR3 length: 15 residues. Germline assignment: CDR1 PRHDT and CDR2 FYEKMQ (reference sequence). The TCR was taken from a man aged 55-75 years with acute or convalescent COVID-19. The source material was peripheral blood. The V and J genes are TRBV13 and TRBJ1-4; unclear D gene. The CDR3, as DNA: TGTGCCAGCAGCCAGAGCAGGTCGGCTAATGAAAAACTGTTTTTT. Translation: CASSQSRSANEKLFF.